These 29 T cell receptor beta chains share one sample of origin, sequenced in a study of shared clonotypes between healthy human individuals (dated by TCRdb to 2020 to 2022). The method behind the library was the immunoSEQ multiplex PCR assay. Here the immuneACCESS table is served through TCRdb, limited to in-frame sequences with V and J called. Missing clones are a known gap in these copies; in checked studies unresolved V genes cover under half, and the rest lacks a known reason. Here the sample has about 120,000 clones; about 71% occur a single time. In total, the top ten clones hold over 20% of the sample. Sequenced: memory CD8+ T cells sorted from blood. Taken with the paper, the label for cell subset or site translates to: CD45RO+ cells pooled with CCR7-negative TemRA cells. Receptors were obtained from a woman under 40 in good health.

The chain recombines TRBV7-2 with TRBJ1-2, with D maybe TRBD1 (5 bases). The CDR3 consists of 13 residues. Germline lookup yields CDR1 SGHTA and CDR2 FQGNSA. Deletions cut 5 bases from V and 4 bases from J, with 11 bases between. This CDR3 is CASSPERGYGYTF. The CDR3 DNA follows: TGTGCCAGCAGCCCTGAAAGGGGCTATGGCTACACCTTC. The variable domain in full, with the rest retrieved from reference TRBV7-2 and TRBJ1-2, is GAGVSQSPSNKVTEKGKDVELRCDPISGHTALYWYRQSLGQGLEFLIYFQGNSAPDKSGLPSDRFSAERTGGSVSTLTIQRTQQEDSAVYLCASSPERGYGYTFGSGTRLTVV.

The DNA for the CDR3 is TGTGCCAGTAGTACAGGGGTTAATGAAAAACTGTTTTTT. As protein: CASSTGVNEKLFF. V usage is TRBV19 and J usage is TRBJ1-4; TRBD1 is a possible D gene (6 bases). The CDR3 contains 13 residues. V gave up 4 bases and J gave up 4 bases, with 7 bases separating them. Germline-derived CDR1 and CDR2 are LNHDA and SQIVND (reference sequence).

This clone was counted a few times. The chain couples TRBV7-2 to TRBJ2-7, with D possibly matching TRBD2 (6 bases). The CDR3 sequence is 13 residues long. V dropped 0 bases and J dropped 6 bases, with 9 bases sitting between them. In germline, CDR1 is SGHTA, CDR2 FQGNSA. The CDR3 DNA reads as TGTGCCAGCAGCTTAGCCCCCGGGAGCGAGCAGTACTTC. It is translated as CASSLAPGSEQYF.

The rearrangement joins TRBV18 to TRBJ1-5; D is possibly TRBD1 (5 bases). The germline CDR1 and CDR2 sequences are KGHSH and LQKENI. V lost 0 bases and J lost 4, with 22 bases in between. The CDR3 runs to 19 residues. Here the CDR3 reads CASSPPRDGYLGNNQPQHF. The CDR3 DNA sequence: TGTGCCAGCTCACCACCGAGGGACGGATATTTGGGGAATAATCAGCCCCAGCATTTT.

Concerning this clone: The junction departs from the called germline gene at one end, perhaps through a read error. The J gene is TRBJ2-1, the V gene TRBV19; D tentatively reads TRBD1 or TRBD2 (5 bases each). This CDR3 contains 16 residues. Germline V gives CDR1 LNHDA, CDR2 SQIVND (reference sequence). The CDR3 spells CASSSTGTTSYHEQFF. CDR3 DNA: TGTGCCAGTAGTAGCACCGGGACGACATCCTACCATGAGCAGTTCTTC.

This clone came up a few times. The V call is TRBV5-1, the J call TRBJ2-3; TRBD1 might be the D (6 bases). V was cut by 5 bases and J by 6 bases, with 19 bases left in between. Germline V gene lookup returns CDR1 SGHRS and CDR2 YFSETQ. The CDR3 has 15 amino acids. The CDR3 spells CASRFRGFDTDTQYF. The CDR3 DNA reads as TGCGCCAGCAGGTTCAGGGGTTTCGATACGGATACGCAGTATTTT.

The genes are TRBV5-4 and TRBJ2-7; 8 bases are shared with TRBD1. In germline, CDR1 is SGHNT, CDR2 YYREEE (reference sequence). The CDR3 length is 14 residues. With V trimmed by 6 bases and J by 1 base, 6 bases remained unmatched. DNA for the CDR3: TGTGCCAGCACCATGACAGGGGCGTCCTACGAGCAGTACTTC. Amino acid sequence: CASTMTGASYEQYF.

The V and J genes are TRBV11-2 and TRBJ2-7; 9 positions agree with TRBD2. V shed 8 bases and J 6 bases; nucleotides not matched to a gene: 11. The CDR3 runs 14 residues. The germline V gene has CDR1 SGHAT and CDR2 FQNNGV. The DNA for the CDR3 is TGTGCCAGCTTAGTTAGCGGCGGGAGGGGCGAGCAGTACTTC. Protein product: CASLVSGGRGEQYF.

This clone came up once. The chain carries TRBV11-2 and TRBJ2-3, with TRBD2 matching over 10 bases. Germline V lookup: CDR1 SGHAT, CDR2 FQNNGV. The CDR3 consists of 13 residues. Trimming cost V 8 bases and J 6 bases; bases outside gene matches: 5. This CDR3 is CASVASGSDTQYF. The CDR3 DNA reads as TGTGCCAGCGTAGCTAGCGGGAGTGATACGCAGTATTTT. The full variable domain, in which reference TRBV11-2 and TRBJ2-3 provide the parts outside the CDR3, is EAGVAQSPRYKIIEKRQSVAFWCNPISGHATLYWYQQILGQGPKLLIQFQNNGVVDDSQLPKDRFSAERLKGVDSTLKIQPAKLEDSAVYLCASVASGSDTQYFGPGTRLTVL.

The V call is TRBV9, the J call TRBJ2-5; the match to TRBD1 covers 9 bases. The better agreement between TRBJ2-7 and the DNA end casts doubt on the J call. Germline V lookup: CDR1 SGDLS, CDR2 YYNGEE. The CDR3 spans 15 residues. The CDR3: CASSDSPGQGYEQYF. As DNA, the CDR3 is TGTGCCAGCAGCGACAGCCCGGGACAGGGCTACGAGCAGTACTTC.

This chain joins TRBV5-5 and TRBJ1-2; 8 nucleotides align to TRBD1. Germline loops: CDR1 SGHKS, CDR2 YYEKEE (reference sequence). CDR3 length: 15 residues. The V segment lost 4 bases and the J segment 4 bases; nucleotides outside the gene matches: 9. CDR3 sequence reads: CASSRTSGQGYGYTF. CDR3 nucleotides: TGTGCCAGCAGCCGTACGTCCGGACAGGGCTATGGCTACACCTTC.

This clone came up a few times. The chain couples TRBV6-1 to TRBJ2-3; D gene unclear. V was pared by 2 bases and J by 6 bases, with 9 bases between. The CDR3 has 13 residues. Germline-derived CDR1 and CDR2 are MNHNS and SASEGT. The chain's CDR3 is CASSESEWDTQYF. Written as DNA, the CDR3 is TGTGCCAGCAGTGAATCAGAATGGGATACGCAGTATTTT.

The chain is built from TRBV10-1 and TRBJ1-2, with D possibly TRBD1 on 5 matching bases. The CDR3 is 15 residues long. Deletions cut 2 bases from V and 2 bases from J, with 12 bases between. Germline V gene sequence: CDR1 WNHNN, CDR2 SYGVQD (reference sequence). The CDR3 is CASSEGTSGNYGYTF. CDR3 DNA sequence: TGCGCCAGCAGTGAGGGGACCTCTGGAAACTATGGCTACACCTTC.

This chain links TRBV15 with TRBJ2-7, with D maybe TRBD2 (5 bases). Trimming shortened V by 1 base and J by 1 base, and 11 bases separated the two germline ends. The CDR3 sequence is 15 residues long. Germline V gene lookup returns CDR1 LNHNV and CDR2 YYDKDF (reference sequence). The DNA of the CDR3 is TGTGCCACCAGCAGAGTAGGCAAGCGGTCCTACGAGCAGTACTTC. Protein product: CATSRVGKRSYEQYF.

The V call is TRBV6-1, the J call TRBJ2-7, with 12 bases matching TRBD2. From germline, CDR1 is MNHNS and CDR2 SASEGT. J gave up 2 bases and V 8 bases, and 1 base lay outside the gene matches. The CDR3 runs 13 residues. CDR3 DNA: TGTGCCAGCCTAGCGGGAGGGCCCTACGAGCAGTACTTC. It yields the protein CASLAGGPYEQYF.

The gene calls are TRBV7-8 and TRBJ2-5; TRBD1 matches at 9 bases. Germline V lookup: CDR1 SGHVS, CDR2 FQNEAQ. The CDR3 covers 15 residues. V was pared by 4 bases and J by 0 bases, with 3 bases of the junction left unmatched. The CDR3 spells CASSSRDRDQETQYF. The CDR3 nucleotides are TGTGCCAGCAGCTCACGGGACAGGGACCAAGAGACCCAGTACTTC.

The V call is TRBV2, the J call TRBJ1-1; D gene uncertain. Germline CDR1 reads SNHLY; CDR2 reads FYNNEI. This CDR3 has 15 amino acids. V dropped 2 bases and J dropped 1 base, with 11 bases sitting between them. This chain's CDR3 is CASSERQAKNTEAFF. The CDR3 DNA reads TGTGCCAGCAGTGAACGGCAGGCTAAGAACACTGAAGCTTTCTTT.

Turning to this clone: Germline is not matched at one junction end, which may reflect a read error. This chain connects TRBV7-9 to TRBJ1-1; D not certain. Germline V CDR1 and CDR2: SEHNR, FQNEAQ (reference sequence). The CDR3 is 9 residues long. CDR3 sequence reads: CASRPSELF. CDR3 in DNA: TGTGCCAGCAGACCTTCAGAACTGTTT.

This clone occurred a few times. This sequence joins TRBV9 and TRBJ2-1, with a weak D call TRBD2 (6 bases). Germline V lookup: CDR1 SGDLS, CDR2 YYNGEE. The CDR3 is 14 amino acids. V dropped 0 bases and J dropped 3 bases, with 7 bases sitting between them. CDR3 residues: CASSVGDFYNEQFF. The CDR3 nucleotides read TGTGCCAGCAGCGTAGGGGACTTCTACAATGAGCAGTTCTTC.

The V gene is TRBV7-6, the J gene TRBJ2-1, with D perhaps TRBD2 (5 bases). The V end was cut by 4 bases, the J end by 0 bases, with 13 bases between. Per germline, CDR1 SGHVS and CDR2 FNYEAQ. The CDR3 is made up of 16 amino acids. In DNA, the CDR3 is TGTGCCAGCAGCTCGAGAATTGAGGGCTCCTACAATGAGCAGTTCTTC. It codes for CASSSRIEGSYNEQFF.

This clone appeared a few times. CDR3 residues: CASSADFYYEQYF. In DNA, the CDR3 is TGCGCCAGCAGCGCGGACTTTTACTACGAGCAGTACTTC. V is TRBV5-1 and J is TRBJ2-7, with D possibly being TRBD2 (5 bases). V lost 4 bases and J 3 bases, leaving 11 bases between the germline ends. The CDR3 consists of 13 residues. Germline V lookup: CDR1 SGHRS, CDR2 YFSETQ. The variable domain in full, completed from reference TRBV5-1 and TRBJ2-7, reads KAGVTQTPRYLIKTRGQQVTLSCSPISGHRSVSWYQQTPGQGLQFLFEYFSETQRNKGNFPGRFSGRQFSNSRSEMNVSTLELGDSALYLCASSADFYYEQYFGPGTRLTVT.

In this sample, this clone turned up a few times. V usage is TRBV28 and J usage is TRBJ1-5, with D possibly matching TRBD1 (6 bases). V was shortened by 2 bases and J by 6 bases, with 17 bases between the two germline ends. There are 16 residues in the CDR3. From germline, CDR1 is MDHEN and CDR2 SYDVKM. The CDR3 coding sequence is TGTGCCAGCAGTTTAGGTGACAGGCGACTGGGTCAGCCCCAGCATTTT. Protein sequence: CASSLGDRRLGQPQHF.

This sequence joins TRBV11-1 and TRBJ2-7; D not resolved. Trimming shortened V by 1 base and J by 3 bases, and 7 bases separated the two germline ends. The V gene's germline CDR1 is SGHAT and CDR2 FQDESV (reference sequence). The CDR3 runs 13 residues. The CDR3 DNA reads TGTGCCAGCAGCTTAGGTCCAAACTACGAGCAGTACTTC. It translates to CASSLGPNYEQYF.

This clone was seen a few times. The chain carries TRBV28 and TRBJ2-2, with 9 nucleotides matching TRBD2. The CDR3 loop spans 13 amino acids. Unmatched junction bases numbered 7, after V lost 10 bases and J lost 7 bases. Germline V gives CDR1 MDHEN, CDR2 SYDVKM. DNA of the CDR3: TGTGCCAATAGCGGGAGCTTTGGCGGGGAGCTGTTTTTT. It specifies CANSGSFGGELFF.

Notes on this clone: Other DNA sequences in this specimen translate into the identical CDR3. This chain connects TRBV11-2 to TRBJ2-7; D might be TRBD1 (6 bases). Germline V CDR1 and CDR2: SGHAT, FQNNGV. Between the trimmed V and J ends, which lost 6 bases and 0 bases, there was a span of 12 bases. This CDR3 comprises 14 residues. CDR3 DNA sequence: TGTGCCAGCAGACAACAGGGAGACTCCTACGAGCAGTACTTC. Amino acids: CASRQQGDSYEQYF.

CDR3 sequence reads: CASSEQGQTDTQYF. CDR3 sequence (DNA): TGTGCCAGCAGTGAGCAGGGGCAGACAGATACGCAGTATTTT. The chain recombines TRBV6-4 with TRBJ2-3; D possibly corresponds to TRBD1 (6 bases). The germline CDR1 and CDR2 sequences are MRHNA and SNTAGT. This CDR3 is built from 14 residues. V was pared by 3 bases and J by 3 bases, with 10 bases between.

The chain uses TRBV9 and TRBJ2-1, with 8 bases aligning to TRBD2. The germline gives CDR1 SGDLS, CDR2 YYNGEE. The CDR3 loop spans 16 amino acids. V lost 4 bases, J lost 7 bases, and 13 bases stayed unmatched. CDR3 DNA: TGTGCCAGCAGCTCCACCCTAGCGGGTATTATGAATGAGCAGTTCTTC. This encodes CASSSTLAGIMNEQFF.

This clone appeared a few times. V and J are TRBV6-1 and TRBJ2-2, with a possible D match to TRBD2 (6 bases). V shed 8 bases and J shed 3 bases, with 13 bases lying between them. Looked up from germline, CDR1 is MNHNS and CDR2 is SASEGT. The CDR3 has 14 residues. The CDR3 DNA sequence: TGTGCCAGCCTCGGAGGGCCGGACACCGGGGAGCTGTTTTTT. Its protein product is CASLGGPDTGELFF.

The chain employs TRBV11-2 and TRBJ2-7; TRBD2 aligns across 8 bases. With 2 bases clipped from V and 3 bases from J, the junction kept 6 bases outside the gene matches. Germline V lookup: CDR1 SGHAT, CDR2 FQNNGV. This CDR3 is 15 amino acids long. The CDR3 coding sequence is TGTGCCAGCAGCTTATGGATTAGCGGGGACTACGAGCAGTACTTC. Translation gives CASSLWISGDYEQYF.